The source of this T cell receptor beta chain is a study of monozygotic twins with inflammatory bowel disease. The CDR3 covers 17 residues. Germline-derived CDR1 and CDR2 are ENHRY and SYGVKD. TCRdb re-called the 5' RACE reads and shows each CDR3 protein once, DNA omitted. This sample's table reports some 400,000 distinct CDR3 sequences. The receptor was isolated from a human donor with ulcerative colitis or Crohn's disease, or a healthy co-twin of an affected twin (not recorded which). The rearrangement uses TRBV10-3 and TRBJ2-3; TCRdb picks TRBD2, but there is no DNA to check that call. The specimen sequenced was blood. This chain's CDR3 is CAISEPGPPGGTDTQYF.